The 16 T cell receptor beta chains in this list originate from one sample, sequenced in a study of blood T cell repertoires in COVID-19. Measured with immunoSEQ multiplex PCR; TCRdb has only the in-frame clones, and not every one. The sample contains 200,000 to 250,000 clones, 80% to 90% of which appear only once. Input material: peripheral blood. These receptors all come from a man aged 18 to 29 with active or convalescent COVID-19.

The V call is TRBV6-6, the J call TRBJ2-3, with 8 bases aligning to TRBD2. The CDR3 consists of 15 residues. Per germline, CDR1 MNHNY and CDR2 SVGAGI (reference sequence). The J segment lost 7 bases and the V segment lost 0 bases, leaving 6 bases of the junction unmatched. As DNA, the CDR3 is TGTGCCAGCAGTTACTCCAGCGGGAGTTCAAATACGCAGTATTTT. Its translation: CASSYSSGSSNTQYF.

This chain links TRBV10-3 with TRBJ2-1, with D possibly matching TRBD2 (5 bases). The germline V gene encodes CDR1 ENHRY and CDR2 SYGVKD. The CDR3 sequence is 18 residues long. V lost 0 bases, J lost 0 bases, and 15 bases lay in between. In DNA form, the CDR3 reads TGTGCCATCAGTGAGTCGATCCCTTTAGCGAGCTCCTACAATGAGCAGTTCTTC. This codes for CAISESIPLASSYNEQFF.

The chain couples TRBV24-1 to TRBJ1-5, with D possibly matching TRBD1 (5 bases). V lost 5 bases, J lost 6 bases, and 19 bases lay in between. CDR3 length: 16 residues. Germline CDR1 is KGHDR and CDR2 is SFDVKD. This CDR3 reads CATSGPLARGGQPQHF. As DNA, the CDR3 is TGTGCCACCAGTGGTCCCCTTGCTAGGGGAGGTCAGCCCCAGCATTTT.

The chain employs TRBV29-1 and TRBJ2-1; TRBD1 aligns across 11 bases. Unmatched junction bases numbered 10, after V lost 4 bases and J lost 8 bases. Germline loops: CDR1 SQVTM, CDR2 ANQGSEA. CDR3 length equals 15 residues. The CDR3 loop is CSVVLGDRGNDEQFF. As DNA, the CDR3 is TGCAGCGTTGTTTTAGGGGACAGGGGGAATGATGAGCAGTTCTTC.

The chain couples TRBV25-1 to TRBJ1-1; D might be TRBD1 (6 bases). Germline V CDR1 and CDR2: MGHDK, SYGVNS. The CDR3 totals 18 residues. Trimming took 5 bases from V and 1 from J, leaving 23 bases between them. CDR3: CASSPHPRTEGGNTEAFF. CDR3 DNA sequence: TGTGCCAGCAGTCCCCACCCTCGGACAGAAGGAGGGAACACTGAAGCTTTCTTT.

The genes are TRBV18 and TRBJ1-4; 10 bases align to TRBD1. With 5 bases clipped from V and 0 bases from J, the junction kept 6 bases outside the gene matches. The CDR3 sequence is 17 residues long. Germline-derived CDR1 and CDR2 are KGHSH and LQKENI. This chain's CDR3 is CASSSTGGQATNEKLFF. In DNA form, the CDR3 reads TGTGCCAGCTCATCGACAGGGGGCCAAGCAACTAATGAAAAACTGTTTTTT.

The chain joins TRBV19 to TRBJ2-3; 7 nucleotides line up with TRBD2. V trimming: 10 bases; J trimming: 2 bases; junction bases outside the gene matches: 3. CDR3 length: 12 residues. From germline, CDR1 is LNHDA and CDR2 SQIVND (reference sequence). CDR3 sequence: CATGTTTDTQYF. In nucleotides, the CDR3 is TGTGCCACGGGGACTACCACAGATACGCAGTATTTT.

This clone was recorded only once. The chain uses TRBV5-1 and TRBJ1-4; 8 bases are a match to TRBD1. Losses at the gene ends were 3 bases for V and 7 bases for J; bases not matched to a gene: 11. The CDR3 runs to 16 residues. Germline CDR1 is SGHRS and CDR2 is YFSETQ. CDR3 in DNA: TGCGCCAGCAGCTCCGGACAGGGCCACATGAGTGAAAAACTGTTTTTT. It specifies CASSSGQGHMSEKLFF. Full variable domain (missing parts from reference TRBV5-1 and TRBJ1-4): KAGVTQTPRYLIKTRGQQVTLSCSPISGHRSVSWYQQTPGQGLQFLFEYFSETQRNKGNFPGRFSGRQFSNSRSEMNVSTLELGDSALYLCASSSGQGHMSEKLFFGSGTQLSVL.

V and J are TRBV6-5 and TRBJ2-7, with D maybe TRBD1 (6 bases). The CDR3 extends over 12 amino acids. V lost 6 bases, J lost 4 bases, and 10 bases lay in between. From germline, CDR1 is MNHEY and CDR2 SVGAGI. CDR3 coding DNA: TGTGCCAGCAGCTTTGGACAGTACGAGCAGTACTTC. It specifies CASSFGQYEQYF.

This clone was picked up one time. The chain has TRBV7-3 and TRBJ2-1; D gene unclear. Trimming took off 1 base at V and 5 bases at J, with 21 bases between the two ends. Per germline, CDR1 SGHTA and CDR2 FQGTGA. The length of the CDR3 is 18 residues. CDR3 residues: CASSLISPGRFLNNEQFF. Here the CDR3 DNA reads TGTGCCAGCAGCTTAATATCCCCCGGCAGGTTCCTAAACAATGAGCAGTTCTTC.

This clone was found once. This chain connects TRBV7-9 to TRBJ2-7; a possible D gene is TRBD2 (7 bases). The ends were cut back, 5 bases at V and 4 bases at J, with 15 bases in the middle. The CDR3 length is 14 residues. Germline loops: CDR1 SEHNR, CDR2 FQNEAQ (reference sequence). This CDR3 reads CASSARGATYEQYF. CDR3 nucleotide sequence: TGTGCCAGCAGCGCCCGGGGGGCAACGTACGAGCAGTACTTC.

The V gene is TRBV6-6, the J gene TRBJ2-5; no firm D call. The CDR3 extends over 11 amino acids. Germline CDR1 MNHNY, CDR2 SVGAGI (reference sequence). Trimming cost V 4 bases and J 5 bases, with 5 bases left between them. CDR3 in DNA: TGTGCCAGCAGTTCTCCGGAGACCCAGTACTTC. Translating it yields CASSSPETQYF.

The chain is built from TRBV12-3 or TRBV12-4 and TRBJ2-1, with unresolved D. Trimming shortened V by 4 bases and J by 15 bases, and 13 bases separated the two germline ends. This CDR3 contains 11 residues. The CDR3 DNA reads as TGTGCCAGCAGTTCGCGACTTTGGGTGTTCTTC. It encodes CASSSRLWVFF.

The genes are TRBV20-1 and TRBJ1-1, with D tentatively TRBD1 (6 bases). The germline gives CDR1 DFQATT, CDR2 SNEGSKA (reference sequence). V shed 8 bases and J shed 4 bases, with 11 bases lying between them. The CDR3 is 11 amino acids. The CDR3 nucleotides are TGCAGTACTCACAGGGCCACTGAAGCTTTCTTT. The encoded protein is CSTHRATEAFF.

V and J are TRBV2 and TRBJ1-5; D is perhaps TRBD1 (5 bases). CDR1 SNHLY and CDR2 FYNNEI come from the germline V gene. The CDR3 extends over 12 amino acids. The ends were cut back, 2 bases at V and 6 bases at J, with 5 bases in the middle. CDR3 sequence: CASSERGQPQHF. The DNA of the CDR3 is TGTGCCAGCAGTGAAAGGGGTCAGCCCCAGCATTTT. The full variable domain, rest sourced from reference TRBV2 and TRBJ1-5, is EPEVTQTPSHQVTQMGQEVILRCVPISNHLYFYWYRQILGQKVEFLVSFYNNEISEKSEIFDDQFSVERPDGSNFTLKIRSTKLEDSAMYFCASSERGQPQHFGDGTRLSIL.

The CDR3 loop is CATSRQGRAEQYF. The CDR3 nucleotides are TGTGCCACCAGCAGACAGGGTCGGGCCGAGCAGTACTTC. V gene TRBV15 combines with J gene TRBJ2-7; D possibly corresponds to TRBD1 (5 bases). The CDR3 consists of 13 residues. Trimming stripped 2 bases from V and 6 bases from J, with 11 bases between. From germline, CDR1 is LNHNV and CDR2 YYDKDF (reference sequence).